The 27 T cell receptor beta chains in this list originate from one sample, sequenced in a study of identifying expanded T cells in peripheral blood. The protocol was immunoSEQ multiplex PCR, while the TCRdb copy is restricted to in-frame clones and leaves out a portion. The sample holds more than 50,000 clones, about four fifths seen once. The sequenced material came from blood. Receptors originate from a person aged 18 to 70 in good health.

To note about this clone: Mismatch with germline at one junction end may stem from a read error. The genes are TRBV6-1 and TRBJ1-2; D not certain. The CDR3 is 13 amino acids. CDR1 is MNHNS, CDR2 SASEGT, per germline. Here the CDR3 DNA reads TGTGCCAGCAGTGAAGCCGGGGTTTCCGGCTGCACCTTC. It is translated as CASSEAGVSGCTF.

The gene calls are TRBV6-5 and TRBJ1-6; D remains unclear. This CDR3 contains 15 residues. V was trimmed by 6 bases and J by 0 bases, leaving 9 bases between them. Germline CDR1 is MNHEY and CDR2 is SVGAGI. The CDR3 spells CASSRTSSYNSPLHF. The DNA for the CDR3 is TGTGCCAGCAGCCGGACGAGCTCCTATAATTCACCCCTCCACTTT.

The chain links TRBV6-5 to TRBJ1-2; 9 bases are shared with TRBD1. This CDR3 spans 15 amino acids. With V trimmed by 2 bases and J by 5 bases, 6 bases remained unmatched. The germline V gene encodes CDR1 MNHEY and CDR2 SVGAGI. In DNA form, the CDR3 reads TGTGCCAGCAGTTACGGGACAGGGACGTCTTATGGCTACACCTTC. Protein product: CASSYGTGTSYGYTF.

This chain uses TRBV5-1 with TRBJ1-6, with a weak D call TRBD1 (5 bases). Germline V CDR1 and CDR2: SGHRS, YFSETQ. CDR3 size: 17 residues. The germline V and J ends were trimmed by 1 base and 0 bases, with 11 bases remaining between them. CDR3 sequence (DNA): TGCGCCAGCAGCTTGCGGTCAGGGAGCTCCTATAATTCACCCCTCCACTTT. This codes for CASSLRSGSSYNSPLHF.

The chain carries TRBV6-1 and TRBJ1-2; 9 nucleotides agree with TRBD1. Germline-derived CDR1 and CDR2 are MNHNS and SASEGT. The V segment lost 8 bases and the J segment 2 bases; nucleotides outside the gene matches: 6. CDR3 size: 14 residues. The CDR3 region has the DNA TGTGCCAGCTATTATACAGGGGGCAACTATGGCTACACCTTC. Protein sequence: CASYYTGGNYGYTF.

This clone was seen only once. The gene calls are TRBV6-1 and TRBJ1-4; no definite D call. The CDR3 contains 16 residues. The germline gives CDR1 MNHNS, CDR2 SASEGT. V dropped 2 bases and J dropped 4 bases, with 14 bases sitting between them. This CDR3 is CASSERAQILNEKLFF. The CDR3 nucleotides read TGTGCCAGCAGTGAAAGGGCGCAGATCCTTAATGAAAAACTGTTTTTT.

The V gene is TRBV5-1, the J gene TRBJ2-3; D may be TRBD2 (5 bases). The CDR3 has 15 amino acids. V was pared by 1 base and J by 0 bases, with 9 bases between. Germline CDR1 is SGHRS and CDR2 is YFSETQ. The CDR3 DNA reads TGCGCCAGCAGCTTGTACGGCGGGAGCACAGATACGCAGTATTTT. Its protein product is CASSLYGGSTDTQYF.

The gene calls are TRBV10-3 and TRBJ2-1; 15 nucleotides line up with TRBD2. V shed 7 bases and J 9 bases; nucleotides not matched to a gene: 7. The germline CDR1 and CDR2 sequences are ENHRY and SYGVKD. This CDR3 has 15 amino acids. In DNA form, the CDR3 reads TGTGCCATCAAACCCGGGACTAGCGGGAGGACTGAGCAGTTCTTC. Encoded protein: CAIKPGTSGRTEQFF.

This chain uses TRBV19 with TRBJ2-3, with D tentatively TRBD1 or TRBD2 (5 bases each). V lost 8 bases and J 0 bases, leaving 18 bases between the germline ends. This CDR3 contains 16 residues. Per germline, CDR1 LNHDA and CDR2 SQIVND (reference sequence). Here the CDR3 reads CASRYRRSSSTDTQYF. CDR3 nucleotides: TGTGCCAGTCGATACAGGAGGTCTTCTAGCACAGATACGCAGTATTTT.

V gene TRBV30 combines with J gene TRBJ1-1; no clear D. The CDR3 loop spans 12 amino acids. Germline V gives CDR1 GTSNPN, CDR2 SVGIG (reference sequence). Deletions cut 0 bases from V and 6 bases from J, with 8 bases between. CDR3 in DNA: TGTGCCTGGAGTGTATGGGGAGCTGAAGCTTTCTTT. Translation gives CAWSVWGAEAFF.

The rearrangement links TRBV4-3 to TRBJ2-2; possibly TRBD1 for D (8 bases). The CDR3 sequence is 16 residues long. V lost 4 bases and J lost 4, with 16 bases in between. The germline CDR1 and CDR2 sequences are LGHNA and YSLEER. The CDR3, as DNA: TGCGCCAGCAGCCTTGGACAGGGAGGGGGCACCGGGGAGCTGTTTTTT. Translation gives CASSLGQGGGTGELFF.

The count of this clone is one. In the same sample, other DNA sequences code for this CDR3. The chain employs TRBV5-1 and TRBJ2-2; D not resolved. Germline V gene sequence: CDR1 SGHRS, CDR2 YFSETQ. V was pared by 0 bases and J by 2 bases, with 5 bases between. This CDR3 spans 14 amino acids. CDR3 sequence (DNA): TGCGCCAGCAGCTTGGCCAGTAACACCGGGGAGCTGTTTTTT. Amino acid sequence: CASSLASNTGELFF.

The CDR3 is CASSTRTGLNTGELFF. The CDR3 DNA reads as TGTGCCAGCAGCACTCGGACAGGGTTGAACACCGGGGAGCTGTTTTTT. The rearrangement links TRBV5-4 to TRBJ2-2; 8 bases are a match to TRBD1. J lost 1 base, V lost 4 bases, and 6 bases had no gene match. Germline V gives CDR1 SGHNT, CDR2 YYREEE (reference sequence). CDR3 size: 16 residues.

V and J are TRBV5-4 and TRBJ1-5; D is unclear. CDR3 size: 13 residues. V lost 4 bases, J lost 2 bases, and 7 bases lay in between. Germline CDR1 and CDR2: SGHNT and YYREEE (reference sequence). The CDR3: CASSPGGNQPQHF. CDR3 DNA sequence: TGTGCCAGCAGCCCGGGCGGCAATCAGCCCCAGCATTTT. Filled out from reference TRBV5-4 and TRBJ1-5, the complete variable domain reads ETGVTQSPTHLIKTRGQQVTLRCSSQSGHNTVSWYQQALGQGPQFIFQYYREEENGRGNFPPRFSGLQFPNYSSELNVNALELDDSALYLCASSPGGNQPQHFGDGTRLSIL.

This clone was detected only once. The rearrangement links TRBV5-6 to TRBJ2-3; 9 bases are a match to TRBD2. CDR1 is SGHDT, CDR2 YYEEEE, per germline. The CDR3 totals 17 residues. Trimming took 4 bases from V and 8 from J; bases not matched to a gene: 17. The CDR3 DNA sequence: TGTGCCAGCAGCCCTCGGCGGCTAGCGGGGTCCAGGGGTACGCAGTATTTT. This sequence encodes CASSPRRLAGSRGTQYF.

The V and J genes are TRBV5-4 and TRBJ2-3; D is unclear. The CDR3 is 13 residues long. V lost 3 bases to trimming and J lost 2 bases, with 7 bases between them. Per germline, CDR1 SGHNT and CDR2 YYREEE (reference sequence). CDR3 region: CASSSGHTDTQYF. The CDR3 DNA sequence: TGTGCCAGCAGCTCTGGGCACACAGATACGCAGTATTTT.

J is TRBJ1-2 and V is TRBV11-2, with D perhaps matching TRBD1 (5 bases). Trimming cost V 5 bases and J 0 bases, with 13 bases left between them. The CDR3 sequence is 15 residues long. Looked up from germline, CDR1 is SGHAT and CDR2 is FQNNGV. CDR3 DNA sequence: TGTGCCAGCAGCGGGGGGGTTATAGCTAACTATGGCTACACCTTC. This sequence encodes CASSGGVIANYGYTF.

The rearrangement links TRBV6-5 to TRBJ2-4; a possible D gene is TRBD1 (6 bases). This CDR3 comprises 15 residues. V was cut by 0 bases and J by 5 bases, with 11 bases left in between. Germline V gene sequence: CDR1 MNHEY, CDR2 SVGAGI. CDR3 sequence (DNA): TGTGCCAGCAGTTACTCTGGGACACTAGAAAACATTCAGTACTTC. It specifies CASSYSGTLENIQYF.

The chain combines TRBV6-1 with TRBJ2-5, with a tentative D call TRBD1 (5 bases). Germline V gene sequence: CDR1 MNHNS, CDR2 SASEGT. V gave up 2 bases and J gave up 5 bases, with 18 bases separating them. This CDR3 is 16 amino acids long. CDR3 bases: TGTGCCAGCAGTGAACCTGGCTCAGGGTTCGGGGAGACCCAGTACTTC. Encoded protein: CASSEPGSGFGETQYF.

This chain uses TRBV5-6 with TRBJ2-3; 11 nucleotides match TRBD2. V lost 4 bases and J lost 8; bases outside the gene matches: 12. The CDR3 has 16 residues. The V gene's germline CDR1 is SGHDT and CDR2 YYEEEE. Here the CDR3 DNA reads TGTGCCAGCAGCCTTAGCGGGGGGGCGGCCCTCGGTACGCAGTATTTT. It yields the protein CASSLSGGAALGTQYF.

The CDR3 DNA reads TGCGCCAGCAGTCAAGAAGGACTAGCGGGAGTGTGTAGTGAGCAGTTCTTC. As protein: CASSQEGLAGVCSEQFF. The chain links TRBV23-1 to TRBJ2-1, with 13 bases lining up with TRBD2. TRBV23-1 counts as an open reading frame of uncertain function. There are 17 residues in the CDR3. V dropped 2 bases and J dropped 9; count of bases not matched to a gene: 10.

The V gene is TRBV9, the J gene TRBJ1-2; perhaps TRBD1 as D (5 bases). Germline CDR1 reads SGDLS; CDR2 reads YYNGEE. Trimming removed 4 bases at V and 0 bases at J, with 10 bases between. The CDR3 contains 14 residues. CDR3 sequence: CASSQMTANYGYTF. For the CDR3, the DNA is TGTGCCAGCAGCCAGATGACAGCTAACTATGGCTACACCTTC.

The chain carries TRBV30 and TRBJ1-4, with D uncertain. This CDR3 is built from 13 residues. V gave up 4 bases and J gave up 8 bases, with 14 bases separating them. Germline V gene data show CDR1 as GTSNPN and CDR2 as SVGIG (reference sequence). CDR3 DNA sequence: TGTGCCTGGAACCGGTACGAGATGGAAAAACTGTTTTTT. Its protein product is CAWNRYEMEKLFF.

The CDR3 DNA is TGTGCCTGGAGGGTAGCCGCAGGTGTTACAGATACGCAGTATTTT. Protein sequence: CAWRVAAGVTDTQYF. V gene TRBV30 combines with J gene TRBJ2-3; D call uncertain. The CDR3 is 15 amino acids. V lost 3 bases, J lost 3 bases, and 16 bases lay in between. CDR1 and CDR2 (germline): GTSNPN, SVGIG (reference sequence).

The CDR3 DNA is TGTGCCAGCCCGAGGGGGCGCGATCGCACTGAAGCTTTCTTT. It translates to CASPRGRDRTEAFF. This rearrangement joins TRBV21-1 to TRBJ1-1; the table's D call of TRBD1 was not tested on the DNA. TRBV21-1 is labeled a pseudogene. This CDR3 contains 14 residues.

The J gene is TRBJ2-1, the V gene TRBV9; TRBD2 matches at 10 bases. V trimming: 0 bases; J trimming: 4 bases; junction bases outside the gene matches: 1. The CDR3 has 15 amino acids. Germline V gene sequence: CDR1 SGDLS, CDR2 YYNGEE. The CDR3 sequence is CASSVDSGRYNEQFF. In nucleotides, the CDR3 is TGTGCCAGCAGCGTAGATAGCGGGAGGTACAATGAGCAGTTCTTC.

The rearrangement joins TRBV5-6 to TRBJ2-1; 7 positions match TRBD1. CDR1 SGHDT and CDR2 YYEEEE come from the germline V gene. The V and J ends lost 5 bases and 3 bases, in that order; junction bases with no gene match: 5. This CDR3 is 14 amino acids long. In DNA, the CDR3 is TGTGCCAGCAGAGGGTCAGGGGGCTACAATGAGCAGTTCTTC. Translating gives CASRGSGGYNEQFF.